These 27 T cell receptor beta chains originate from one sample sequenced in a study of neurological immune-mediated disorders. TCRdb reanalysed the 5' RACE reads using MiXCR and keeps one entry per CDR3 protein. The sample lists tens of thousands of distinct CDR3 sequences, roughly an eighth occurring once. The sequenced sample consisted of PBMCs. The source of these receptors is a woman aged 50 to 60 in good health.

This clonotype was seen repeatedly, ten times or more. The V call is TRBV7-8, the J call TRBJ2-1; D is perhaps TRBD2 (7 bases). With 0 bases removed from V and 9 bases from J, the gap between germline ends came to 15 bases. Germline CDR1 SGHVS, CDR2 FQNEAQ. The CDR3 runs 15 residues. The CDR3 spells CASSLALGGGGEQFF. CDR3 coding DNA: TGTGCCAGCAGCTTAGCCCTCGGGGGAGGGGGTGAGCAGTTCTTC.

The V call is TRBV5-1, the J call TRBJ2-5, with D tentatively TRBD1 or TRBD2 (5 bases each). The CDR3 is 16 amino acids. V lost 5 bases and J 5 bases, leaving 22 bases between the germline ends. Germline V gives CDR1 SGHRS, CDR2 YFSETQ. CDR3 amino acids: CASSSTGTPWGETQYF. The CDR3 DNA reads as TGCGCCAGCAGTTCTACCGGGACGCCGTGGGGCGAGACCCAGTACTTC.

This clonotype came up many times. The chain has TRBV29-1 and TRBJ2-1; 11 positions match TRBD2. V shed 3 bases and J 4 bases; nucleotides not matched to a gene: 5. This CDR3 has 15 residues. Germline V gene data show CDR1 as SQVTM and CDR2 as ANQGSEA. The CDR3 sequence is CSVDLTSGKYNEQFF. CDR3 DNA sequence: TGCAGCGTTGACCTGACTAGCGGGAAGTACAATGAGCAGTTCTTC.

The table lists this clonotype with many counts. V gene TRBV7-2 combines with J gene TRBJ2-5, with D uncertain. The V gene lost 5 bases and the J gene lost 1 base, with 8 bases spanning the gap. Germline V lookup: CDR1 SGHTA, CDR2 FQGNSA. There are 13 residues in the CDR3. CDR3 loop: CASSAVFQETQYF. DNA of the CDR3: TGTGCCAGCAGCGCCGTGTTCCAAGAGACCCAGTACTTC.

This clonotype has at least ten counts. The chain joins TRBV28 to TRBJ2-1, with 9 bases aligning to TRBD1. The CDR3 spans 15 residues. Germline lookup yields CDR1 MDHEN and CDR2 SYDVKM. The J segment lost 14 bases and the V segment lost 0 bases, leaving 11 bases of the junction unmatched. The CDR3 region is CASSLWGQERQGEFF. Here the CDR3 DNA reads TGTGCCAGCAGTTTATGGGGGCAGGAACGACAGGGGGAGTTCTTC.

This clonotype was seen many times. V is TRBV5-1 and J is TRBJ1-6; 9 positions match TRBD1. The CDR3 loop spans 14 amino acids. The J segment lost 8 bases and the V segment lost 2 bases, leaving 2 bases of the junction unmatched. The germline gives CDR1 SGHRS, CDR2 YFSETQ. In DNA form, the CDR3 reads TGCGCCAGCAGCTTACAGGGGGCAGATTCACCCCTCCACTTT. Its protein is CASSLQGADSPLHF.

This clonotype was counted only a few times. The V call is TRBV5-1, the J call TRBJ2-3; 11 bases align to TRBD1. The CDR3 consists of 16 residues. J gave up 6 bases and V 1 base, and 7 bases lay outside the gene matches. Looked up from germline, CDR1 is SGHRS and CDR2 is YFSETQ. CDR3 amino acids: CASSLTGTGGQDTQYF. CDR3 DNA sequence: TGCGCCAGCAGCTTGACTGGGACAGGGGGACAGGATACGCAGTATTTT.

There are many counts of this clonotype. This sequence joins TRBV7-8 and TRBJ2-3; 7 bases are shared with TRBD2. The germline V gene encodes CDR1 SGHVS and CDR2 FQNEAQ. The length of the CDR3 is 16 residues. The trim removed 0 bases at V and 4 bases at J, leaving 7 bases unmatched. CDR3 coding DNA: TGTGCCAGCAGCTTAGCGCCGGGCGGGAGAGCAGATACGCAGTATTTT. Its protein product is CASSLAPGGRADTQYF. The full variable domain, its missing parts supplied by reference TRBV7-8 and TRBJ2-3, is GAGVSQSPRYKVAKRGQDVALRCDPISGHVSLFWYQQALGQGPEFLTYFQNEAQLDKSGLPSDRFFAERPEGSVSTLKIQRTQQEDSAVYLCASSLAPGGRADTQYFGPGTRLTVL.

This clonotype was detected only a few times. The chain is built from TRBV6-4 and TRBJ2-2; TRBD2 matches at 8 bases. This CDR3 contains 16 residues. Trimming took 6 bases from V and 4 from J; bases not matched to a gene: 10. Germline CDR1 and CDR2: MRHNA and SNTAGT. The CDR3 bases are TGTGCCAGCAGCCGAATCGGGGGGGCCTTCACCGGGGAGCTGTTTTTT. Its translation: CASSRIGGAFTGELFF.

This clonotype showed up many times. The genes are TRBV20-1 and TRBJ2-1; TRBD2 is a possible D gene (5 bases). Germline loops: CDR1 DFQATT, CDR2 SNEGSKA (reference sequence). The CDR3 runs 13 residues. V was clipped by 5 bases and J by 6 bases, with 14 bases between them. The CDR3 DNA follows: TGCAGTGCTCACCAAAGCGGAGCCAATGAGCAGTTCTTC. Residues: CSAHQSGANEQFF.

This clonotype has a count of ten or more. The V call is TRBV7-9, the J call TRBJ2-3; TRBD2 matches 13 bases. Germline CDR1 SEHNR, CDR2 FQNEAQ (reference sequence). The junction had 2 bases not matched to a gene; V was cut back by 2 bases and J by 3 bases. This CDR3 region has 16 residues. The CDR3 DNA follows: TGTGCCAGCAGCTTAACTAGCGGGGGGGCAACAGATACGCAGTATTTT. It codes for CASSLTSGGATDTQYF.

This clonotype was observed many times. This chain uses TRBV6-1 with TRBJ1-2; maybe TRBD1 (6 bases). This CDR3 comprises 14 residues. The ends were cut back, 4 bases at V and 0 bases at J, with 9 bases in the middle. Germline V gene sequence: CDR1 MNHNS, CDR2 SASEGT. The CDR3 is CASSVRTANYGYTF. In nucleotides, the CDR3 is TGTGCCAGCAGTGTCCGGACAGCTAACTATGGCTACACCTTC.

This clonotype has a count of ten or more. The chain carries TRBV20-1 and TRBJ2-3; D is undetermined. Germline V gene data show CDR1 as DFQATT and CDR2 as SNEGSKA (reference sequence). The CDR3 is 14 residues long. V was trimmed by 2 bases and J by 1 base, leaving 10 bases between them. The CDR3 region is CSARLQSGTDTQYF. The CDR3 DNA reads as TGCAGTGCTAGACTACAGAGTGGCACAGATACGCAGTATTTT.

The table lists this clonotype with a few counts. The V and J genes are TRBV11-2 and TRBJ1-3; D gene uncertain. V was pared by 1 base and J by 0 bases, with 10 bases between. The V gene's germline CDR1 is SGHAT and CDR2 FQNNGV. This CDR3 is built from 16 residues. The CDR3 DNA reads TGTGCCAGCAGCTTAGCGCTCCGATACTCTGGAAACACCATATATTTT. Translation: CASSLALRYSGNTIYF.

This clonotype appeared many times. V usage is TRBV7-9 and J usage is TRBJ1-6, with D possibly matching TRBD1 (5 bases). The germline CDR1 and CDR2 sequences are SEHNR and FQNEAQ (reference sequence). This CDR3 has 14 residues. V lost 3 bases, J lost 7 bases, and 10 bases lay in between. CDR3 amino acids: CASSLGPENSPLHF. The CDR3 DNA reads as TGTGCCAGCAGCTTGGGGCCCGAGAATTCACCCCTCCACTTT.

This clonotype was picked up many times. The V and J genes are TRBV7-9 and TRBJ2-5; D remains unclear. The V gene lost 5 bases and the J gene lost 2 bases, with 12 bases spanning the gap. CDR1 is SEHNR and CDR2 is FQNEAQ in the germline V gene (reference sequence). The CDR3 is 14 amino acids. CDR3 in amino acids: CASSQVGSQETQYF. CDR3 nucleotides: TGTGCCAGCAGCCAGGTGGGGTCTCAAGAGACCCAGTACTTC.

This clonotype was observed a handful of times. V gene TRBV7-9 combines with J gene TRBJ1-1; D is ambiguous. V lost 6 bases and J 5 bases, leaving 10 bases between the germline ends. The germline gives CDR1 SEHNR, CDR2 FQNEAQ (reference sequence). The CDR3 contains 12 residues. The CDR3 nucleotides read TGTGCCAGCAGACTCGAAGGGACTGAAGCTTTCTTT. This encodes CASRLEGTEAFF.

This clonotype has a count of ten or more. The chain carries TRBV5-1 and TRBJ2-1; 11 bases line up with TRBD2. V dropped 3 bases and J dropped 5; count of bases not matched to a gene: 7. CDR1 SGHRS and CDR2 YFSETQ come from the germline V gene. The CDR3 extends over 16 amino acids. DNA of the CDR3: TGCGCCAGCAGCTACTTGACTAGCGGGATCAACAATGAGCAGTTCTTC. Protein: CASSYLTSGINNEQFF.

This clonotype was recorded at least ten times. The chain links TRBV7-2 to TRBJ2-1; D might be TRBD2 (6 bases). CDR1 and CDR2 (germline): SGHTA, FQGNSA. The CDR3 loop spans 14 amino acids. Trimming stripped 5 bases from V and 12 bases from J, with 20 bases between. This CDR3 reads CASSPRGSAGSQFF. DNA of the CDR3: TGTGCCAGCAGCCCGCGAGGGTCCGCGGGATCGCAGTTCTTC.

This clonotype occurred many times. V and J are TRBV29-1 and TRBJ2-1; weak D call: TRBD2 (6 bases). Germline CDR1 SQVTM, CDR2 ANQGSEA. The CDR3 runs to 16 residues. With 1 base removed from V and 0 bases from J, the gap between germline ends came to 13 bases. The CDR3 region is CSVEGDSRSSYNEQFF. CDR3 DNA sequence: TGCAGCGTTGAAGGGGACTCTAGAAGCTCCTACAATGAGCAGTTCTTC.

This clonotype was counted ten times or more. The rearrangement joins TRBV5-1 to TRBJ2-3, with 12 bases fitting TRBD2. The V gene's germline CDR1 is SGHRS and CDR2 YFSETQ. CDR3 length: 18 amino acids. The V and J ends lost 0 bases and 2 bases, in that order; junction bases with no gene match: 7. The CDR3 is CASSLASGRAGATDTQYF. CDR3 DNA sequence: TGCGCCAGCAGCTTGGCTAGCGGGAGGGCCGGTGCCACAGATACGCAGTATTTT.

This clonotype has a handful of counts. The chain carries TRBV7-2 and TRBJ2-3, with a weak D call TRBD2 (5 bases). The germline V gene encodes CDR1 SGHTA and CDR2 FQGNSA. The CDR3 has 14 residues. Trimming shortened V by 2 bases and J by 3 bases, and 9 bases separated the two germline ends. For the CDR3, the DNA is TGTGCCAGCAGCTTACTAACTAGGACAGATACGCAGTATTTT. It is translated as CASSLLTRTDTQYF.

This clonotype was recorded at least ten times. The chain recombines TRBV5-1 with TRBJ2-5; D remains unclear. CDR1 SGHRS and CDR2 YFSETQ come from the germline V gene. The CDR3 length is 13 residues. V lost 5 bases and J lost 1, with 9 bases in between. The CDR3 nucleotides read TGCGCCAGCAGTATGGGCAGCCAAGAGACCCAGTACTTC. Residues: CASSMGSQETQYF.

Many counts were recorded for this clonotype. The J gene is TRBJ2-7, the V gene TRBV6-5, with unresolved D. The CDR3 totals 15 residues. The ends were cut back, 0 bases at V and 3 bases at J, with 12 bases in the middle. CDR1 MNHEY and CDR2 SVGAGI come from the germline V gene. The CDR3: CASSYSRQFVYEQYF. CDR3 nucleotide sequence: TGTGCCAGCAGTTACTCACGGCAGTTTGTCTACGAGCAGTACTTC.

This clonotype showed up many times. J is TRBJ2-3 and V is TRBV11-2; D possibly corresponds to TRBD2 (5 bases). The germline gives CDR1 SGHAT, CDR2 FQNNGV. V lost 1 base and J 7 bases, leaving 21 bases between the germline ends. The CDR3 is 17 amino acids. The CDR3 DNA is TGTGCCAGCAGCTTAGGTCTAACAGCGGAGGCCGGGTATACGCAGTATTTT. Its translation: CASSLGLTAEAGYTQYF. Supplemented by reference TRBV11-2 and TRBJ2-3, the full variable domain reads EAGVAQSPRYKIIEKRQSVAFWCNPISGHATLYWYQQILGQGPKLLIQFQNNGVVDDSQLPKDRFSAERLKGVDSTLKIQPAKLEDSAVYLCASSLGLTAEAGYTQYFGPGTRLTVL.

This clonotype was seen ten or more times. V usage is TRBV28 and J usage is TRBJ2-2; tentative D call: TRBD1 (5 bases). This CDR3 has 16 amino acids. Trimming left V 2 bases short and J 0 bases short, with 10 bases between. The germline V gene has CDR1 MDHEN and CDR2 SYDVKM. The CDR3 nucleotides read TGTGCCAGCAGTTTAGTTTTACAGGCGAACACCGGGGAGCTGTTTTTT. Its translation is CASSLVLQANTGELFF.

The V and J genes are TRBV5-1 and TRBJ1-2, with D possibly TRBD1 on 5 matching bases. The CDR3 is 13 amino acids. CDR1 is SGHRS and CDR2 is YFSETQ in the germline V gene. With 0 bases removed from V and 8 bases from J, the gap between germline ends came to 11 bases. The CDR3, as DNA: TGCGCCAGCAGCTTGGTAGGGGAGGAGGGCTACACCTTC. This translates into CASSLVGEEGYTF.